A selection of T cell receptor beta chains follows, all from one sample in a study of CD8 T cells in Susac syndrome. TCRdb processed the immunoSEQ multiplex PCR reads anew with MiXCR; each CDR3 protein has one entry. This sample has around 170,000 distinct CDR3 sequences, with approximately 95% found just once. Sample: CD8+ T cells from PBMCs. These TCRs come from a human donor with Susac syndrome. Both conserved end residues are part of each CDR3. D genes are given only for firm matches. Not all rows give a size; the values are once, few, many and, for expanded clones, a class.

clone_size: NA
d_call: TRBD1
v_call: TRBV6-1
j_call: TRBJ2-1
cdr3_nt: TGTGCCAGCAGTGAAGACGGACAGGGGTACAATGAGCAGTTCTTC
cdr3_aa: CASSEDGQGYNEQFF

clone_size: NA
d_call: NA
v_call: TRBV5-6
j_call: TRBJ1-1
cdr3_nt: TGTGCCAGCAGCTTGGAGGCTGAAGCTTTCTTT
cdr3_aa: CASSLEAEAFF

clone_size: once
d_call: NA
v_call: TRBV20-1
j_call: TRBJ2-1
cdr3_nt: TGCAGTGCCTGGGGGCAGAAGTTCTCCTACAATGAGCAGTTCTTC
cdr3_aa: CSAWGQKFSYNEQFF

clone_size: NA
d_call: NA
v_call: TRBV5-1
j_call: TRBJ1-4
cdr3_nt: TGCGCCAGCAGCTTGGACCTAGAAAAACTGTTTTTT
cdr3_aa: CASSLDLEKLFF

clone_size: NA
d_call: TRBD1
v_call: TRBV19
j_call: TRBJ1-5
cdr3_nt: TGTGCCAGTAAGGCAGGGGGCCAGCCCCAGCATTTT
cdr3_aa: CASKAGGQPQHF

clone_size: NA
d_call: NA
v_call: TRBV7-8
j_call: TRBJ2-7
cdr3_nt: TGTGCCAGCAGCCCCGAGTTGGGTGACTACGAGCAGTACTTC
cdr3_aa: CASSPELGDYEQYF

clone_size: NA
d_call: TRBD1
v_call: TRBV6-5
j_call: TRBJ2-1
cdr3_nt: TGTGCCAGCAGTCAGGACAGGGAAGGGGATGAGCAGTTCTTC
cdr3_aa: CASSQDREGDEQFF

clone_size: NA
d_call: NA
v_call: TRBV6-5
j_call: TRBJ2-7
cdr3_nt: TGTGCCAGCAGTTACTGGTGGTTTGTATTACAGTACTTC
cdr3_aa: CASSYWWFVLQYF

clone_size: NA
d_call: NA
v_call: TRBV5-1
j_call: TRBJ2-3
cdr3_nt: TGCGCCAGCAGCTTCCCGACAGAAACGCTTACTACGCAGTATTTT
cdr3_aa: CASSFPTETLTTQYF

clone_size: NA
d_call: NA
v_call: TRBV27
j_call: TRBJ2-6
cdr3_nt: TGTGCCAGCAGGGAACTCTCTGGGGCCAACGTCCTGACTTTC
cdr3_aa: CASRELSGANVLTF

clone_size: NA
d_call: NA
v_call: TRBV28
j_call: TRBJ2-1
cdr3_nt: TGTGCCAGCAGTTTGTCGATCAACAATGAGCAGTTCTTC
cdr3_aa: CASSLSINNEQFF

clone_size: NA
d_call: TRBD2
v_call: TRBV4-2
j_call: TRBJ2-3
cdr3_nt: TGTGCCAGCAGCCCCCGACTAGCGGGGGGGCTTACAGATACGCAGTATTTT
cdr3_aa: CASSPRLAGGLTDTQYF

clone_size: NA
d_call: NA
v_call: TRBV19
j_call: TRBJ2-1
cdr3_nt: TGTGCCAGCAGGGCCAGGGGTGGCCGCAATGAGCAGTTCTTC
cdr3_aa: CASRARGGRNEQFF

clone_size: NA
d_call: TRBD2
v_call: TRBV7-3
j_call: TRBJ2-1
cdr3_nt: TGTGCCAGCAGCTCCGGCGGGGGGGGCGTCAATGAGCAGTTCTTC
cdr3_aa: CASSSGGGGVNEQFF

clone_size: NA
d_call: NA
v_call: TRBV3-1
j_call: TRBJ2-1
cdr3_nt: TGTGCCAGCAGCGAACAAACGGACAATGAGCAGTTCTTC
cdr3_aa: CASSEQTDNEQFF

clone_size: NA
d_call: NA
v_call: TRBV9
j_call: TRBJ2-3
cdr3_nt: TGTGCCAGCAGCGTTCCCCTGGGCGGGGCTAGCACAGATACGCAGTATTTT
cdr3_aa: CASSVPLGGASTDTQYF

clone_size: NA
d_call: TRBD2
v_call: TRBV3-1
j_call: TRBJ2-1
cdr3_nt: TGTGCCAGCAGCCAAGAACTAGCGGGGGGGTACTCCTACAATGAGCAGTTCTTC
cdr3_aa: CASSQELAGGYSYNEQFF

clone_size: NA
d_call: NA
v_call: TRBV6-5
j_call: TRBJ2-7
cdr3_nt: TGTGCCAGCAGTTACTCGTATCACGAGCAGTACTTC
cdr3_aa: CASSYSYHEQYF

clone_size: NA
d_call: NA
v_call: TRBV24-1
j_call: TRBJ2-1
cdr3_nt: TGTGCCACCAGTACTGGAGTCACCATTGATGAGCAGTTCTTC
cdr3_aa: CATSTGVTIDEQFF

clone_size: NA
d_call: NA
v_call: TRBV30
j_call: TRBJ1-6
cdr3_nt: TGTGCCTGGAGCCTACTGGCGTCACCCCTCCACTTT
cdr3_aa: CAWSLLASPLHF

clone_size: NA
d_call: NA
v_call: TRBV7-9
j_call: TRBJ2-5
cdr3_nt: TGTGCCAGCAGCTTAGCGGACTACAGGGTTCGGACCCAGTACTTC
cdr3_aa: CASSLADYRVRTQYF

clone_size: NA
d_call: NA
v_call: TRBV12-3/TRBV12-4
j_call: TRBJ2-1
cdr3_nt: TGTGCCAGCAGTCCGGACCTACCCTCCTACAATGAGCAGTTCTTC
cdr3_aa: CASSPDLPSYNEQFF

clone_size: NA
d_call: NA
v_call: TRBV7-8
j_call: TRBJ2-1
cdr3_nt: TGTGCCAGCAGCTTACGAGAGGGAGGTCTTGGGAATGAGCAGTTCTTC
cdr3_aa: CASSLREGGLGNEQFF

clone_size: NA
d_call: TRBD1
v_call: TRBV7-2
j_call: TRBJ2-1
cdr3_nt: TGTGCCAGCAGCAGACCGGGACAGGGATACGAGCAGTTCTTC
cdr3_aa: CASSRPGQGYEQFF

clone_size: NA
d_call: NA
v_call: TRBV20-1
j_call: TRBJ2-7
cdr3_nt: TGCAGTGCCGCTCGCCAGTCCTACGAGCAGTACTTC
cdr3_aa: CSAARQSYEQYF

clone_size: NA
d_call: TRBD2
v_call: TRBV9
j_call: TRBJ2-3
cdr3_nt: TGTGCCAGTAAGACGACCGGGACTAGCGGGGAGTTTCCCACAGATACGCAGTATTTT
cdr3_aa: CASKTTGTSGEFPTDTQYF

clone_size: NA
d_call: NA
v_call: TRBV12-3/TRBV12-4
j_call: TRBJ2-7
cdr3_nt: TGTGCCAGCAGTATCCGGGACCTAAAAGATTACGAGCAGTACTTC
cdr3_aa: CASSIRDLKDYEQYF

clone_size: NA
d_call: NA
v_call: TRBV29-1
j_call: TRBJ2-1
cdr3_nt: TGCAGCGTTGTCGGGGTGAGCTCCTACAATGAGCAGTTCTTC
cdr3_aa: CSVVGVSSYNEQFF

clone_size: NA
d_call: NA
v_call: TRBV27
j_call: TRBJ1-5
cdr3_nt: TGTGCCAGCAGTTTATCTTTCGCTAATGGCAATCAGCCCCAGCATTTT
cdr3_aa: CASSLSFANGNQPQHF

clone_size: NA
d_call: TRBD1
v_call: TRBV7-9
j_call: TRBJ2-5
cdr3_nt: TGTGCCAGCAGCTCGCCTTCAGGGGGCGAGGAGACCCAGTACTTC
cdr3_aa: CASSSPSGGEETQYF

clone_size: once
d_call: NA
v_call: TRBV24-1
j_call: TRBJ2-5
cdr3_nt: TGTGCCACCAGTGATTTCTTGGGAGAGACCCAGTACTTC
cdr3_aa: CATSDFLGETQYF

clone_size: NA
d_call: NA
v_call: TRBV20-1
j_call: TRBJ2-1
cdr3_nt: TGCAGTGCTAGCGGGGGCGATTCCTACAATGAGCAGTTCTTC
cdr3_aa: CSASGGDSYNEQFF

clone_size: NA
d_call: NA
v_call: TRBV6-5
j_call: TRBJ2-5
cdr3_nt: TGTGCCAGCAGTTACAGCGGGTCTCAAGAGACCCAGTACTTC
cdr3_aa: CASSYSGSQETQYF

clone_size: NA
d_call: TRBD2
v_call: TRBV7-9
j_call: TRBJ2-3
cdr3_nt: TGTGCCAGCAGCTCTCAGCGGGGGCCAGAGACAGATACGCAGTATTTT
cdr3_aa: CASSSQRGPETDTQYF

clone_size: NA
d_call: TRBD2
v_call: TRBV9
j_call: TRBJ2-1
cdr3_nt: TGTGCCAGCAGCGTAGCTAGCGGGAGAAAGAATGAGCAGTTCTTC
cdr3_aa: CASSVASGRKNEQFF

clone_size: once
d_call: NA
v_call: TRBV19
j_call: TRBJ2-7
cdr3_nt: TGTGCCAGTAGTATGGGGATCACGAGCGAGCAGTACTTC
cdr3_aa: CASSMGITSEQYF

clone_size: NA
d_call: NA
v_call: TRBV28
j_call: TRBJ1-1
cdr3_nt: TGTGCCAGCAGTTTTTGGGAGAACACTGAAGCTTTCTTT
cdr3_aa: CASSFWENTEAFF

clone_size: NA
d_call: TRBD2
v_call: TRBV20-1
j_call: TRBJ2-7
cdr3_nt: TGCAGTGCTTCCGGGACTAGAGAAAGCTACGAGCAGTACTTC
cdr3_aa: CSASGTRESYEQYF

clone_size: NA
d_call: NA
v_call: TRBV3-1
j_call: TRBJ2-7
cdr3_nt: TGTGCCAGCACCCAGGAGATTGGTCCCTCCTACGAGCAGTACTTC
cdr3_aa: CASTQEIGPSYEQYF

clone_size: NA
d_call: NA
v_call: TRBV7-9
j_call: TRBJ1-1
cdr3_nt: TGTGCCAGCAGCGAGCTCTGGAGGGAATCCACTGAAGCTTTCTTT
cdr3_aa: CASSELWRESTEAFF

clone_size: once
d_call: TRBD1
v_call: TRBV29-1
j_call: TRBJ2-7
cdr3_nt: TGCAGCGTTGTATTACAGGGGGACTCCTACGAGCAGTACTTC
cdr3_aa: CSVVLQGDSYEQYF

clone_size: NA
d_call: TRBD2
v_call: TRBV7-9
j_call: TRBJ2-1
cdr3_nt: TGTGCCAGCAGCTCCGACCTTACTAGCGGGAGGGCGGATGAGCAGTTCTTC
cdr3_aa: CASSSDLTSGRADEQFF

clone_size: NA
d_call: TRBD2
v_call: TRBV29-1
j_call: TRBJ2-7
cdr3_nt: TGCAGCGCCCGTCCGGGACTAGCTCCCTACGAGCAGTACTTC
cdr3_aa: CSARPGLAPYEQYF

clone_size: NA
d_call: NA
v_call: TRBV4-1
j_call: TRBJ1-3
cdr3_nt: TGCGCCAGCAGCCAAGATCGGGGCACCATATATTTT
cdr3_aa: CASSQDRGTIYF

clone_size: once
d_call: NA
v_call: TRBV29-1
j_call: TRBJ1-1
cdr3_nt: TGCAGCGTTGCTCCAGGGAACACTGAAGCTTTCTTT
cdr3_aa: CSVAPGNTEAFF

clone_size: NA
d_call: NA
v_call: TRBV13
j_call: TRBJ2-2
cdr3_nt: TGTGCCAGCAGCTCAAGGGTTACCGGGGAGCTGTTTTTT
cdr3_aa: CASSSRVTGELFF

clone_size: NA
d_call: NA
v_call: TRBV5-1
j_call: TRBJ1-4
cdr3_nt: TGCGCCAGCAGCTTGGGGCCGGGGGGCGCTGCTAATGAAAAACTGTTTTTT
cdr3_aa: CASSLGPGGAANEKLFF

clone_size: NA
d_call: NA
v_call: TRBV25-1
j_call: TRBJ1-3
cdr3_nt: TGTGCCAGCAGTGAATTTGAGGGGGGGCTCTCTGGAAACACCATATATTTT
cdr3_aa: CASSEFEGGLSGNTIYF

clone_size: NA
d_call: NA
v_call: TRBV9
j_call: TRBJ2-5
cdr3_nt: TGTGCCAGCAGCGTAGGAGGGGGGGTACAAGAGACCCAGTACTTC
cdr3_aa: CASSVGGGVQETQYF

clone_size: NA
d_call: NA
v_call: TRBV12-3/TRBV12-4
j_call: TRBJ2-2
cdr3_nt: TGTGCCAGCAGTTTAGAACAGGCCCAAACCGGGGAGCTGTTTTTT
cdr3_aa: CASSLEQAQTGELFF

clone_size: NA
d_call: TRBD1
v_call: TRBV6-5
j_call: TRBJ2-1
cdr3_nt: TGTGCCAGCAGTTCCGGTCAGGGGGAACACAATGAGCAGTTCTTC
cdr3_aa: CASSSGQGEHNEQFF

clone_size: NA
d_call: NA
v_call: TRBV5-1
j_call: TRBJ1-2
cdr3_nt: TGCGCCAGCAGTCATAGAAGGACTGGTAACTATGGCTACACCTTC
cdr3_aa: CASSHRRTGNYGYTF

clone_size: NA
d_call: TRBD1
v_call: TRBV5-1
j_call: TRBJ2-7
cdr3_nt: TGCGCCAGCAGCACCGACAGGGACGAGCAGTACTTC
cdr3_aa: CASSTDRDEQYF

clone_size: NA
d_call: NA
v_call: TRBV11-2
j_call: TRBJ2-3
cdr3_nt: TGTGCCAGCAGCCTCCATCGCGCAGATACGCAGTATTTT
cdr3_aa: CASSLHRADTQYF

clone_size: NA
d_call: TRBD2
v_call: TRBV29-1
j_call: TRBJ2-2
cdr3_nt: TGCAGCGTGGAGAGCGGGACGAACACCGGGGAGCTGTTTTTT
cdr3_aa: CSVESGTNTGELFF

clone_size: NA
d_call: TRBD1
v_call: TRBV2
j_call: TRBJ1-2
cdr3_nt: TGTGCCAGCAGTGTTACAACAGGGGTCGCCTATGGCTACACCTTC
cdr3_aa: CASSVTTGVAYGYTF

clone_size: NA
d_call: NA
v_call: TRBV7-8
j_call: TRBJ2-1
cdr3_nt: TGTGCCAGCAGCTTAGGGGGCAGTGGGGCGGATGAGCAGTTCTTC
cdr3_aa: CASSLGGSGADEQFF

clone_size: NA
d_call: NA
v_call: TRBV9
j_call: TRBJ2-2
cdr3_nt: TGTGCCAGCAGCCGCTCACCCACAGGGACCACCGGGGAGCTGTTTTTT
cdr3_aa: CASSRSPTGTTGELFF

clone_size: NA
d_call: TRBD2
v_call: TRBV12-3/TRBV12-4
j_call: TRBJ2-7
cdr3_nt: TGTGCCAGCAGTTCCGGACTAGATAGGGACGAGCAGTACTTC
cdr3_aa: CASSSGLDRDEQYF